Sequencing of this T cell receptor beta chain was carried out in a study of CD8 T cells in ankylosing spondylitis. General study findings and limits: Apparently characteristic of ankylosing spondylitis blood was a TCR beta motif (roughly eight highly homologous variants). Reactive arthritis synovial fluid and blood were previously reported to contain some motif variants.

Concerning this clonotype itself: Antigen unknown. At one boundary the junction diverges from the germline segment, which might be a read error.

The CDR3 is made up of 16 amino acids. CDR1 is DFQATT, CDR2 SNEGSKA, per germline (reference sequence). MiXCR was run by TCRdb on the 5' RACE reads, yielding one entry per CDR3 protein. The sample records some 100,000 distinct CDR3 sequences, roughly 8.8% being singletons. The sample taken for sequencing was blood, either unsorted or a sorted T cell fraction (not recorded which). The V gene is TRBV20-1, the J gene TRBJ1-2; D is unclear. The clonotype comes from a male donor with ankylosing spondylitis. CDR3 amino acids: CSARDPGRSMDDGYTF. In DNA, the CDR3 is TGCAGTGCAAGAGATCCGGGCCGTTCAATGGATGATGGCTACACCTTC.